This T cell receptor (beta chain) was profiled in a study of CD8+ T cells in alopecia areata. Overall study: Treated patients took oral tofacitinib at 5 to 10 mg twice daily.

Trimming removed 7 bases from V and 0 bases from J; junction bases left unmatched: 5. This CDR3 is built from 13 residues. Germline V gene sequence: CDR1 GTSNPN, CDR2 SVGIG (reference sequence). Following RNA extraction, reverse transcription yielded cDNA that acted as the sequencing template. Here immunoSEQ multiplex PCR was the method, and the copy in TCRdb shows in-frame clones only, minus some. The sample carries 140,000 to 150,000 clones, roughly 48% recorded once. Study-level results: Higher clonality was seen in lesional scalp than in normal scalp, especially in alopecia totalis/universalis.

With regard to this clone: Its antigen remains unknown.

Peripheral blood and lesional scalp punch biopsies were taken from alopecia areata patients. This clonotype originated in a human donor with alopecia areata. The chain is built from TRBV30 and TRBJ2-7, with 8 bases identical to TRBD1. The sequenced material came from CD4+ T cells sorted from blood. The DNA for the CDR3 is TGTGCCTCTTCCAGGGGGCTCTCCTACGAGCAGTACTTC. It yields the protein CASSRGLSYEQYF.